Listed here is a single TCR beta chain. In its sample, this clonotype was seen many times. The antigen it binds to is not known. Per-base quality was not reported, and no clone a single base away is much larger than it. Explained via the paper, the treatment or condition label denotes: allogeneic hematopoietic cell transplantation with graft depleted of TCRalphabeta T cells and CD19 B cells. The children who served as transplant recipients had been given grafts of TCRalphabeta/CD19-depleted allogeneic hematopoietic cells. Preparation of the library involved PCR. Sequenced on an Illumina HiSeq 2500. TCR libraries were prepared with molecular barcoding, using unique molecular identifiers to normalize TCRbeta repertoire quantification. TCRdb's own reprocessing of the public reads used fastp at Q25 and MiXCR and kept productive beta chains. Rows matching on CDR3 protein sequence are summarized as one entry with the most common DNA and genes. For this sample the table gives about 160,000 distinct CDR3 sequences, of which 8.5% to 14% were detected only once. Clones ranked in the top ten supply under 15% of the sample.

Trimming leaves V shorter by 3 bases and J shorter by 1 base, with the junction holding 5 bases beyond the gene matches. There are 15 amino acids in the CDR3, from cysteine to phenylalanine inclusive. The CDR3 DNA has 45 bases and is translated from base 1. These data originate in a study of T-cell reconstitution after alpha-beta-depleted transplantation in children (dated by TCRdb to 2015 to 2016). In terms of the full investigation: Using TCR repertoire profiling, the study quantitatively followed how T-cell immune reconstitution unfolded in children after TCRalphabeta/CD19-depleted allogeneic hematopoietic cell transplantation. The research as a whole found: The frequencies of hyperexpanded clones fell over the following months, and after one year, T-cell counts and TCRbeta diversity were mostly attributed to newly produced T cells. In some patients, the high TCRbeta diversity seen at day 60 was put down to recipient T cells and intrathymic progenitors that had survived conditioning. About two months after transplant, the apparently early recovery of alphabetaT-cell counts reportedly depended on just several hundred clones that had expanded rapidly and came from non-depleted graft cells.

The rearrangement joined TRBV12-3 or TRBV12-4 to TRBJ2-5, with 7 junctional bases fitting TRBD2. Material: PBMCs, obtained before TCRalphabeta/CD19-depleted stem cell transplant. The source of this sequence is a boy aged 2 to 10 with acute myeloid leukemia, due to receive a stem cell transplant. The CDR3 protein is CASSFGRDLQETQYF. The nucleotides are TGTGCCAGCAGTTTTGGGAGGGACCTCCAAGAGACCCAGTACTTC.